Listed here are 4 T cell receptor beta chains from one sample, sequenced in a study of spatial heterogeneity in lung cancer. TCRdb used MiXCR to reprocess the 5' RACE reads, holding one entry per CDR3 protein. The sample holds about 45,000 distinct CDR3 sequences, about 10% seen once. The sample's time point: sample taken at primary tumor resection. Whole RNA, which was extracted from tumor, nontumor lung tissue or frozen PBMC, was sequenced without any cell sorting. This specimen was PBMCs, taken at surgery. The receptors stem from a female donor with early-stage non-small cell lung cancer.

This chain uses TRBV19 with TRBJ1-5; D is uncertain. The germline V gene has CDR1 LNHDA and CDR2 SQIVND (reference sequence). Trimming removed 3 bases at V and 0 bases at J, with 9 bases between. The CDR3 sequence is 15 residues long. CDR3 bases: TGTGCCAGTAGTATTAAGGAGTATAGCAATCAGCCCCAGCATTTT. It yields the protein CASSIKEYSNQPQHF.

This clonotype was counted many times. This chain uses TRBV7-2 with TRBJ1-4; D is undetermined. The CDR3 length is 14 residues. CDR1 is SGHTA and CDR2 is FQGNSA in the germline V gene. V dropped 5 bases and J dropped 7 bases, with 14 bases sitting between them. The CDR3 nucleotides read TGTGCCAGCAGCCAGATACGAGCTACTGAAAAACTGTTTTTT. It specifies CASSQIRATEKLFF.

V gene TRBV5-1 combines with J gene TRBJ2-7; weak D call: TRBD2 (5 bases). Deletions cut 0 bases from V and 6 bases from J, with 10 bases between. This CDR3 has 13 residues. Germline V gives CDR1 SGHRS, CDR2 YFSETQ. The CDR3 spells CASSLAGLSEQYF. The CDR3 DNA sequence: TGCGCCAGCAGCTTGGCGGGGTTGAGCGAGCAGTACTTC.

This clonotype was recorded many times. The rearrangement links TRBV29-1 to TRBJ2-5; D gene unclear. CDR3 length: 14 amino acids. Trimming pared 1 base from V and 5 bases from J, leaving 14 bases between. Germline lookup yields CDR1 SQVTM and CDR2 ANQGSEA. CDR3 region: CSVEVAPGEETQYF. Here the CDR3 DNA reads TGCAGCGTTGAAGTGGCTCCCGGCGAGGAGACCCAGTACTTC.